Below, 18 T cell receptor beta chains from the same sample are listed, as sequenced in a study of cytomegalovirus exposure and HLA in healthy donors. The table came from immunoSEQ multiplex PCR; TCRdb's copy has only in-frame clones and leaves some out. The table shows under 150,000 clones, with more than 85% occurring only once. Material for sequencing was PBMCs. The receptor set was obtained from a man aged 18 to 30 in good health and CMV-seronegative.

The chain carries TRBV9 and TRBJ1-2; maybe TRBD1 (5 bases). Germline CDR1 SGDLS, CDR2 YYNGEE. The CDR3 is 14 amino acids. The V gene lost 4 bases and the J gene lost 0 bases, with 10 bases spanning the gap. The CDR3: CASSRTDTNYGYTF. In nucleotides, the CDR3 is TGTGCCAGCAGCCGGACGGACACTAACTATGGCTACACCTTC.

The CDR3 nucleotides read TGTGCCAGCCTTCCTAGCGGGGGGGCCCCAGATACGCAGTATTTT. This codes for CASLPSGGAPDTQYF. The chain links TRBV6-6 to TRBJ2-3, with 12 bases fitting TRBD2. V shed 8 bases, J shed 4 bases, and the junction held 7 bases outside the gene matches. The CDR3 spans 15 residues. Germline lookup yields CDR1 MNHNY and CDR2 SVGAGI (reference sequence).

The chain uses TRBV5-4 and TRBJ2-2; 10 positions agree with TRBD2. This CDR3 comprises 18 residues. Trimming cost V 1 base and J 5 bases; bases outside gene matches: 11. Looked up from germline, CDR1 is SGHNT and CDR2 is YYREEE (reference sequence). CDR3 residues: CASSLRDGLAGATGELFF. In nucleotides, the CDR3 is TGTGCCAGCAGCTTGAGGGATGGTCTAGCGGGGGCAACCGGGGAGCTGTTTTTT.

This chain joins TRBV13 and TRBJ2-2, with D possibly being TRBD1 (6 bases). Germline CDR1 is PRHDT and CDR2 is FYEKMQ (reference sequence). CDR3 size: 13 residues. V lost 5 bases and J 7 bases, leaving 11 bases between the germline ends. CDR3 DNA: TGTGCCAGCAGCAGACAGGCGTACGGGGAGCTGTTTTTT. Amino acid sequence: CASSRQAYGELFF. Complete variable domain (other parts from reference TRBV13 and TRBJ2-2): AAGVIQSPRHLIKEKRETATLKCYPIPRHDTVYWYQQGPGQDPQFLISFYEKMQSDKGSIPDRFSAQQFSDYHSELNMSSLELGDSALYFCASSRQAYGELFFGEGSRLTVL.

V is TRBV6-5 and J is TRBJ2-7, with a tentative D call TRBD2 (5 bases). The CDR3 spans 14 residues. From germline, CDR1 is MNHEY and CDR2 SVGAGI. V lost 0 bases to trimming and J lost 3 bases, with 9 bases between them. The CDR3 region is CASSYSSGLYEQYV. CDR3 bases: TGTGCCAGCAGTTACTCCAGCGGACTCTACGAGCAGTACGTC.

The chain couples TRBV6-5 to TRBJ2-1; 7 bases are a match to TRBD1. The CDR3 spans 13 residues. V lost 7 bases to trimming and J lost 9 bases; unmatched junction nucleotides: 9. CDR1 is MNHEY, CDR2 SVGAGI, per germline. The CDR3 nucleotides are TGTGCCAGCACCTCGGACAGGACGGGTGAGCAGTTCTTC. Amino acids: CASTSDRTGEQFF.

The rearrangement uses TRBV27 and TRBJ1-5, with D unclear. V was shortened by 6 bases and J by 6 bases, with 12 bases between the two germline ends. Looked up from germline, CDR1 is MNHEY and CDR2 is SMNVEV (reference sequence). CDR3 size: 13 residues. The CDR3: CASSMQVSQPQHF. CDR3 in DNA: TGTGCCAGCAGCATGCAAGTTAGTCAGCCCCAGCATTTT.

The rearrangement links TRBV6-5 to TRBJ1-2, with TRBD1 as a possible D gene (6 bases). V lost 2 bases, J lost 4 bases, and 11 bases lay in between. This CDR3 region has 14 residues. Germline V lookup: CDR1 MNHEY, CDR2 SVGAGI. The CDR3 loop is CASSYGGSGYGYTF. In nucleotides, the CDR3 is TGTGCCAGCAGTTACGGGGGCAGTGGCTATGGCTACACCTTC.

This clone was seen once. The rearrangement links TRBV6-1 to TRBJ2-1; possible D gene TRBD2, 6 bases. Trimming cost V 4 bases and J 2 bases, with 12 bases left between them. The CDR3 extends over 15 amino acids. Germline V lookup: CDR1 MNHNS, CDR2 SASEGT. The CDR3 reads CASSAGSVTYNEQFF. CDR3 bases: TGTGCCAGCAGTGCCGGGAGTGTCACCTACAATGAGCAGTTCTTC.

The chain joins TRBV9 to TRBJ2-3; the D gene is possibly TRBD2 (6 bases). The germline gives CDR1 SGDLS, CDR2 YYNGEE. With 2 bases removed from V and 2 bases from J, the gap between germline ends came to 9 bases. The CDR3 is 14 amino acids. The CDR3 sequence: CASSVRGNTDTQYF. The CDR3 DNA reads as TGTGCCAGCAGCGTCCGGGGGAACACAGATACGCAGTATTTT.

As regards this clone: This same CDR3 is encoded by further DNA sequences in the sample. For the CDR3, the DNA is TGTGCCAGCAGCTCCCTACTAAATCAGCCCCAGCATTTT. It yields the protein CASSSLLNQPQHF. V is TRBV7-2 and J is TRBJ1-5; D is unresolved. This CDR3 has 13 amino acids. V lost 4 bases to trimming and J lost 4 bases, with 8 bases between them. Germline V gene lookup returns CDR1 SGHTA and CDR2 FQGNSA.

This rearrangement joins TRBV6-5 to TRBJ2-1; TRBD2 aligns across 13 bases. The V segment lost 8 bases and the J segment 8 bases; nucleotides outside the gene matches: 9. CDR1 and CDR2 from the germline V gene are MNHEY and SVGAGI. The CDR3 extends over 15 amino acids. The DNA for the CDR3 is TGTGCCAGCCAACGGACTAGCGGGAGTAGGGATGAGCAGTTCTTC. Translating gives CASQRTSGSRDEQFF.

The V call is TRBV11-2, the J call TRBJ2-1; 8 bases match TRBD2. CDR1 is SGHAT, CDR2 FQNNGV, per germline. V was clipped by 1 base and J by 12 bases; unmatched bases: 14. The CDR3 consists of 16 residues. In DNA form, the CDR3 reads TGTGCCAGCAGCTTAGTATCCGGGAGGGCATCGTTCTGGCAGTTCTTC. Translation gives CASSLVSGRASFWQFF. Full variable domain (remainder filled in from reference TRBV11-2 and TRBJ2-1): EAGVAQSPRYKIIEKRQSVAFWCNPISGHATLYWYQQILGQGPKLLIQFQNNGVVDDSQLPKDRFSAERLKGVDSTLKIQPAKLEDSAVYLCASSLVSGRASFWQFFGPGTRLTVL.

The CDR3 DNA reads TGTGCCATCAGTGAATGGGGCATGAACACTGAAGCTTTCTTT. Translation: CAISEWGMNTEAFF. The chain is built from TRBV10-3 and TRBJ1-1; maybe TRBD1 (5 bases). V was shortened by 3 bases and J by 0 bases, with 8 bases between the two germline ends. This CDR3 spans 14 amino acids. Germline-derived CDR1 and CDR2 are ENHRY and SYGVKD.

This chain connects TRBV19 to TRBJ1-1; perhaps TRBD1 as D (6 bases). V shed 6 bases and J shed 0 bases, with 20 bases lying between them. Germline V lookup: CDR1 LNHDA, CDR2 SQIVND (reference sequence). The CDR3 length is 17 residues. The CDR3 DNA follows: TGTGCCAGTAGCCCCCTCCGGGGGGCGAACATGAACACTGAAGCTTTCTTT. It codes for CASSPLRGANMNTEAFF.

V usage is TRBV6-1 and J usage is TRBJ2-3, with D unresolved. V lost 11 bases to trimming and J lost 8 bases, with 17 bases between them. Germline V gives CDR1 MNHNS, CDR2 SASEGT. This CDR3 is 12 amino acids long. CDR3 sequence reads: CASATFSGTQYF. The CDR3 region has the DNA TGTGCCTCAGCAACTTTTTCGGGTACGCAGTATTTT.

Only one count was recorded for this clone. The chain is built from TRBV18 and TRBJ1-1, with D hard to call. Germline loops: CDR1 KGHSH, CDR2 LQKENI. V was shortened by 2 bases and J by 0 bases, with 4 bases between the two germline ends. The CDR3 contains 13 residues. This CDR3 is CASSPGVNTEAFF. DNA of the CDR3: TGTGCCAGCTCACCAGGAGTGAACACTGAAGCTTTCTTT.

The chain links TRBV5-6 to TRBJ2-1; 14 bases align to TRBD2. Trimming removed 4 bases from V and 3 bases from J; junction bases left unmatched: 6. This CDR3 has 17 amino acids. CDR1 is SGHDT, CDR2 YYEEEE, per germline. The CDR3 region has the DNA TGTGCCAGCAGCGAGGGACTAGCGGGAGTAATCTACAATGAGCAGTTCTTC. Amino acids: CASSEGLAGVIYNEQFF.